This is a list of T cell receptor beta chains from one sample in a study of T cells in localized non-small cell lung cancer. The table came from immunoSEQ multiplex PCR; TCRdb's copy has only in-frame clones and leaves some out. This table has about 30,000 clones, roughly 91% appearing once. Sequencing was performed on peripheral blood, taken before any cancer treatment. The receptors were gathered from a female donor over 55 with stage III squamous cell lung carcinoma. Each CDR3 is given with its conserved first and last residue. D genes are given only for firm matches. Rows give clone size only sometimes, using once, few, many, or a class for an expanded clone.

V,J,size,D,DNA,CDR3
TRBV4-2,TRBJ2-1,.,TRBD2,TGTGCCAGCAGCCAAGAGCCCCAGCGGGAGGAGTACAATGAGCAGTTCTTC,CASSQEPQREEYNEQFF
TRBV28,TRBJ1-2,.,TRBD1,TGTGCCAGCAGTCCCGACAGGGACAACTATGGCTACACCTTC,CASSPDRDNYGYTF
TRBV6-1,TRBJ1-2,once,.,TGTGCCAGCACGGAGGAAGGTTGGGACTATGGCTACACCTTC,CASTEEGWDYGYTF
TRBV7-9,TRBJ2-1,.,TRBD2,TGTGCCAGCAGTCTAGCGGGTGGACCCTACAATGAGCAGTTCTTC,CASSLAGGPYNEQFF
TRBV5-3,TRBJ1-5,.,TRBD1,TGTGCCAGAAAGGAGGGGCAGACAGGGGGTGGTCATAGCAATCAGCCCCAGCATTTT,CARKEGQTGGGHSNQPQHF
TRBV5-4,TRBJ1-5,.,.,TGTGCCAGCAGCCAAGGGGGGGGGAATCAGCCCCAGCATTTT,CASSQGGGNQPQHF
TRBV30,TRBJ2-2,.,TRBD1,TGTGCCTGGAGCCGAGACAGGGGAAACACCGGGGAGCTGTTTTTT,CAWSRDRGNTGELFF
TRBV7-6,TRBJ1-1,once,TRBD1,TGTGCCAGCAGCCGAGATTACAGGGGTGAAGCTTTCTTT,CASSRDYRGEAFF
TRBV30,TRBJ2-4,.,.,TGTGCCTGGAAGAGATCGGGGCTTCGGGCCAAAAACATTCAGTACTTC,CAWKRSGLRAKNIQYF
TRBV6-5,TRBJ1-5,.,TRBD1,TGTGCCAGCAGAAGAGACAGGGCGGATCAGCCCCAGCATTTT,CASRRDRADQPQHF
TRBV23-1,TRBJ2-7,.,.,TGCGCCAGCAGTCCACAGGTCTACGAGCAGTACTTC,CASSPQVYEQYF
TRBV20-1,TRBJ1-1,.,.,TGCAGTGCTAGGGGGGGGGCCATAGCTTTCTTT,CSARGGAIAFF
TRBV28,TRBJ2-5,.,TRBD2,TGTGCCAGCAGTTTGCTTGGACTAGCGGGAGGGCCGAGGCAAGAGACCCAGTACTTC,CASSLLGLAGGPRQETQYF
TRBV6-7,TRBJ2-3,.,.,TGTGCCAGCAGTTATTACTTCCCCGATAAGAGGGGTACGCAGTATTTT,CASSYYFPDKRGTQYF
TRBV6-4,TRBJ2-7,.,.,TGTGCCAGCAGTGACTCGATTGCAGGGGAAATAGGCGAGCAGTACTTC,CASSDSIAGEIGEQYF
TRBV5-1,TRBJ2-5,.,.,TGCGCCAGCAGCTTGGGGGCAGGGACACAAGAGACCCAGTACTTC,CASSLGAGTQETQYF
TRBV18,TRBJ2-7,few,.,TGTGCCAGCTCACCACCTGGTGTGTGGGACTCCTACGAGCAGTACTTC,CASSPPGVWDSYEQYF
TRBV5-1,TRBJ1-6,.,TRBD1,TGCGCCAGCAGCTTGGGACAGGGCTTTCAGTCACCCCTCCACTTT,CASSLGQGFQSPLHF
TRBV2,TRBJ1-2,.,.,TGTGCCAGCAGGCGGGACACCAACTATGGCTACACCTTC,CASRRDTNYGYTF
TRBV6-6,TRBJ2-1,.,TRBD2,TGTGCCAGCAGTTCACACACTAGCGACAATGAGCAGTTCTTC,CASSSHTSDNEQFF
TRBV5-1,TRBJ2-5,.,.,TGCGCCAGCAGCTCAAAGGACGGCCAAGAGACCCAGTACTTC,CASSSKDGQETQYF
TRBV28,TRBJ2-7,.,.,TGTGCCAGCAGTTTAGTTGGCAGGAGCGAGCAGTACTTC,CASSLVGRSEQYF
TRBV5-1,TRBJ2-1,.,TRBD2,TGCGCCAGCAAGCGGACTAGCGGGGACAATGAGCAGTTCTTC,CASKRTSGDNEQFF
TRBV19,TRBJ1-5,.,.,TGTGCCAGTAAGAGTCTCGCGCGGGGTGAACAGCCCCAGCATTTT,CASKSLARGEQPQHF
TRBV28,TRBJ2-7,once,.,TGTGCCAGCAGGACTACAGGTGTCTCCTACGAGCAGTACTTC,CASRTTGVSYEQYF
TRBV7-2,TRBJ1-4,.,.,TGTGCCAGCAGTTTAGTGGGACACCGACTCGGGAGGGAAAAACTGTTTTTT,CASSLVGHRLGREKLFF
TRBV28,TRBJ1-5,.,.,TGTGCCAGCAGTTTTCCCCAGCCCCAGCATTTT,CASSFPQPQHF
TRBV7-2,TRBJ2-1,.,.,TGTGCCAGCAGCTTAACCGAAGATCCGGGACCTCGTTACAATGAGCAGTTCTTC,CASSLTEDPGPRYNEQFF
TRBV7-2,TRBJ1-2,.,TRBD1,TGTGCCAGCAGCTTAGTTTTAACAGGGGACTATGGCTACACCTTC,CASSLVLTGDYGYTF
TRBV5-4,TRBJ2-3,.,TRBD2,TGTGCCAGCAGCTTGTACAGCGGGAGGGCCTTGTTCACAGATACGCAGTATTTT,CASSLYSGRALFTDTQYF
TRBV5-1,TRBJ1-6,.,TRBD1,TGCGCCAGCAGCTTGTTAGGGACAGGGGATAATTCACCCCTCCACTTT,CASSLLGTGDNSPLHF
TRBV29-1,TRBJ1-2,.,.,TGCAGCGTTGGGGAGCATTCGGGCTATGGCTACACCTTC,CSVGEHSGYGYTF
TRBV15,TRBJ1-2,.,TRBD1,TGTGCCACCAGCAGAGATCAGGGGGCAAACTATGGCTACACCTTC,CATSRDQGANYGYTF
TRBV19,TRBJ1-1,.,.,TGTGCCAGTAGTATAATGAGGGGCTCAGGAGAGAGGGCTGAAGCTTTCTTT,CASSIMRGSGERAEAFF
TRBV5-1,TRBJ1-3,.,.,TGCGCCAGCAGCTTGGGGGACACTGGAAACACCATATATTTT,CASSLGDTGNTIYF
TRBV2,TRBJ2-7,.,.,TGTGCCAGCAGCCCGAAGGATTACGAGCAGTACTTC,CASSPKDYEQYF
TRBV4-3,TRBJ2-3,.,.,TGCGCCAGCAGCCAAGACAGATCCACAGATACGCAGTATTTT,CASSQDRSTDTQYF
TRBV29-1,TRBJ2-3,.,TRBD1,TGCAGCGTTGAAGCAGGGGGCATGACAGATACGCAGTATTTT,CSVEAGGMTDTQYF
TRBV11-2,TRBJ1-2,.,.,TGTGCCAGCAGCTTTAGTTCAGGAACTAACTATGGCTACACCTTC,CASSFSSGTNYGYTF
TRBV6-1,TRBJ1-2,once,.,TGTGCCAGCAGTGAAGCGAGCCAGGGGCGTCGCGGCTACACCTTC,CASSEASQGRRGYTF
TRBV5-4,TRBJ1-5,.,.,TGTGCCAGCAGCTCCAGGGAAAATGGCAATCAGCCCCAGCATTTT,CASSSRENGNQPQHF
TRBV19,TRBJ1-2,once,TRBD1,TGTGCCAGTAGTACACAGGGGCCGTACTATGGCTACACCTTC,CASSTQGPYYGYTF
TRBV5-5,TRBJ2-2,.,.,TGTGCCAGCAGCTTGCGACAAGGGAACACCGGGGAGCTGTTTTTT,CASSLRQGNTGELFF
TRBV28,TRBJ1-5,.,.,TGTGCCAGCGCGGGGCGTAGCAATCAGCCCCAGCATTTT,CASAGRSNQPQHF
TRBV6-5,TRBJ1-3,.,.,TGTGCCAGCAGTCGAACTGAGGGAAACACCATATATTTT,CASSRTEGNTIYF
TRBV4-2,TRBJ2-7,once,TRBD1,TGTGCCAGCAGCCAATTATCAGGACAGGAAAACTACGAGCAGTACTTC,CASSQLSGQENYEQYF
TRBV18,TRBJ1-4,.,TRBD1,TGTGCCAGCTCACCTCGGGGACAGGGGGACGAAAAACTGTTTTTT,CASSPRGQGDEKLFF
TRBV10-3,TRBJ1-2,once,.,TGTGCCATCAGTGAGGCAGGGGAGGGATATGGCTACACCTTC,CAISEAGEGYGYTF
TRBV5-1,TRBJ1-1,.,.,TGCGCCAGCAGCTTTGAAAGGAACACTGAAGCTTTCTTT,CASSFERNTEAFF
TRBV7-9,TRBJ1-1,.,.,TGTGCCAGCAGCTTTCCGAACACTGAAGCTTTCTTT,CASSFPNTEAFF
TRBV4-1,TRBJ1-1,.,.,TGCGCCAGCAGCGACCGGGACGAGAACACTGAAGCTTTCTTT,CASSDRDENTEAFF
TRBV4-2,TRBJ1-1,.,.,TGTGCCAGCAGCCAAGGAGAGACAGTTCCAGAAGCTTTCTTT,CASSQGETVPEAFF
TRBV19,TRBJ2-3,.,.,TGTGCCAGTAGTACGCCGACAGGAAGCACAGATACGCAGTATTTT,CASSTPTGSTDTQYF
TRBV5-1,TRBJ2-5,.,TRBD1,TGCGCCAGCAGCTTGGCCTCCGGGACAGGACAAGAGACCCAGTACTTC,CASSLASGTGQETQYF
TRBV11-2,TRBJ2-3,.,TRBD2,TGTGCCAGCAGCTTTGGCGGGGGGGTGGATACGCAGTATTTT,CASSFGGGVDTQYF